Listed below are T cell receptor beta chains from one sample, sequenced in a study of neurological immune-mediated disorders. TCRdb redid the calling of the 5' RACE reads with MiXCR, one entry per CDR3 protein. The sample comprises approximately 60,000 distinct CDR3 sequences, about 4% of which are singletons, and just over 2.5% rests with the top ten. The sequenced sample was PBMCs. The receptors were sampled from a man in his fifties with multiple sclerosis. The CDR3 runs from the conserved cysteine through the conserved F or W. A D gene is named only where the DNA matches it firmly. Clone size is shown for a subset of rows, as once, few, many or a class of expanded clone.

many	TRBV6-6	TRBJ2-6	-	CASSYSQSQGSGANVLTF	TGTGCCAGCAGTTACTCGCAAAGTCAGGGCTCTGGGGCCAACGTCCTGACTTTC
many	TRBV20-1	TRBJ2-3	-	CSARGALTDTQYF	TGCAGTGCCCGGGGGGCCCTAACAGATACGCAGTATTTT
many	TRBV7-8	TRBJ2-1	TRBD2	CASSLGGGAPYNEQFF	TGTGCCAGCAGCTTAGGCGGGGGGGCTCCCTACAATGAGCAGTTCTTC
many	TRBV5-1	TRBJ2-3	TRBD2	CASSLAAGGPRDTQYF	TGCGCCAGCAGCTTGGCAGCGGGGGGGCCGAGAGATACGCAGTATTTT
many	TRBV20-1	TRBJ2-5	TRBD2	CSASDSFGRGVQETQYF	TGCAGTGCTAGCGACTCTTTTGGGCGGGGGGTTCAAGAGACCCAGTACTTC
many	TRBV7-6	TRBJ1-1	TRBD1	CASSKGQGASEAFF	TGTGCCAGCAGCAAGGGACAGGGGGCCTCTGAAGCTTTCTTT
many	TRBV20-1	TRBJ2-3	TRBD2	CSAQTSGVGDTQYF	TGCAGTGCGCAAACTAGCGGGGTGGGGGATACGCAGTATTTT
many	TRBV12-3/TRBV12-4	TRBJ2-4	-	CASSFSKNIQYF	TGTGCCAGCAGTTTTTCTAAAAACATTCAGTACTTC
many	TRBV10-3	TRBJ1-5	-	CAISESRASNQPQHF	TGTGCCATCAGTGAGTCAAGGGCAAGCAATCAGCCCCAGCATTTT
many	TRBV4-1	TRBJ2-5	-	CASSFRTSQETQYF	TGCGCCAGCAGCTTCCGGACCAGCCAAGAGACCCAGTACTTC
many	TRBV5-1	TRBJ2-2	-	CASSLGPPNTGELFF	TGCGCCAGCAGCTTAGGTCCGCCGAACACCGGGGAGCTGTTTTTT
many	TRBV27	TRBJ1-2	-	CASRRTGTNYGYTF	TGTGCCAGCAGACGAACAGGGACGAACTATGGCTACACCTTC
-	TRBV20-1	TRBJ2-7	-	CSSRGVRLTIPPGSYEQYF	TGCAGTTCTAGAGGCGTACGGTTGACTATCCCACCGGGGTCCTACGAGCAGTACTTC
few	TRBV5-5	TRBJ1-4	-	CASSPRGATNEKLFF	TGTGCCAGCAGCCCCCGCGGCGCAACTAATGAAAAACTGTTTTTT
many	TRBV5-6	TRBJ1-4	-	CASRNRIDEKLFF	TGTGCCAGCAGAAACCGGATCGATGAAAAACTGTTTTTT
many	TRBV4-3	TRBJ1-6	TRBD1	CASSQGTGTNSPLHF	TGCGCCAGCAGCCAAGGGACAGGCACTAATTCACCCCTCCACTTT
-	TRBV20-1	TRBJ1-6	-	CSARETSNSPLHF	TGCAGTGCTAGAGAGACATCAAATTCACCCCTCCACTTT
many	TRBV15	TRBJ1-4	-	CATSEEANEKLFF	TGTGCCACCAGCGAGGAAGCTAATGAAAAACTGTTTTTT
many	TRBV15	TRBJ2-1	-	CATSRVTGGQVEQFF	TGTGCCACCAGCAGAGTGACGGGGGGACAAGTTGAGCAGTTCTTC
many	TRBV10-3	TRBJ2-5	-	CAISGGSGNQETQYF	TGTGCCATCAGTGGAGGTAGCGGCAACCAAGAGACCCAGTACTTC
many	TRBV28	TRBJ2-5	-	CASRTDEVGETQYF	TGTGCCAGCAGAACGGACGAGGTGGGCGAGACCCAGTACTTC
many	TRBV5-1	TRBJ2-7	-	CASAPGLTYEQYF	TGCGCCAGCGCCCCAGGACTGACCTACGAGCAGTACTTC
many	TRBV6-5	TRBJ1-2	-	CASSYSTMNGYTF	TGTGCCAGCAGTTACTCGACTATGAATGGCTACACCTTC
many	TRBV19	TRBJ1-5	TRBD1	CASSPRGQGASSNQPQNF	TGTGCCAGTAGTCCTCGAGGACAGGGGGCCTCGAGCAATCAGCCCCAGAATTTT
many	TRBV20-1	TRBJ1-4	-	CSARTRGGRGHEKLFF	TGCAGTGCTAGAACCCGGGGGGGACGCGGACATGAAAAACTGTTTTTT
-	TRBV7-9	TRBJ1-5	-	CASSLAWGPPNSNQPQNF	TGTGCCAGCAGCTTAGCCTGGGGACCGCCGAACAGCAATCAGCCCCAGAATTTT
many	TRBV5-1	TRBJ2-3	TRBD2	CASSLGTSGGTDTQYF	TGCGCCAGCAGCTTGGGGACTAGCGGGGGCACAGATACGCAGTATTTT
-	TRBV5-6	TRBJ1-6	-	CASSLQSSPLHF	TGTGCCAGCAGCTTGCAGTCCTCACCCCTACACTTT
many	TRBV5-1	TRBJ2-1	-	CASSPQTGFDEQFF	TGCGCCAGCAGCCCCCAGACAGGTTTCGATGAGCAGTTCTTC
few	TRBV18	TRBJ2-4	-	CASSPPGRAKKIQYF	TGTGCCAGCTCACCCCCAGGCAGAGCCAAAAAAATTCAGTACTTC
-	TRBV4-1	TRBJ2-3	TRBD2	CASSQEHSGGSTDTQYF	TGCGCCAGCAGCCAAGAACATAGCGGGGGAAGCACAGATACGCAGTATTTT
few	TRBV2	TRBJ2-6	-	CASSDGESAGANVLTF	TGTGCCAGCAGTGACGGGGAATCGGCTGGGGCCAACGTCCTGACTTTC
many	TRBV4-3	TRBJ1-4	-	CASSQERLTNEKLFF	TGCGCCAGCAGCCAAGAAAGGTTAACTAATGAAAAACTGTTTTTT
many	TRBV15	TRBJ1-1	-	CATSRGGAENTEAFF	TGTGCCACCAGCAGAGGCGGTGCGGAGAACACTGAAGCTTTCTTT
-	TRBV5-1	TRBJ2-6	-	CASSTRSSGANVLTF	TGCGCCAGCAGCACCCGTTCCTCTGGGGCCAACGTCCTGACTTTC
-	TRBV7-9	TRBJ2-2	-	CASSVLSWGTGELFF	TGTGCCAGCAGCGTGCTGAGTTGGGGGACCGGGGAGCTGTTTTTT
many	TRBV20-1	TRBJ1-1	TRBD1	CSARSGTGETEAFF	TGCAGTGCTAGATCCGGGACAGGGGAGACTGAAGCTTTCTTT
-	TRBV6-5	TRBJ2-3	TRBD1	CATGGGDRGFRTDTQYF	TGTGCCACCGGGGGCGGGGACAGGGGGTTTAGAACAGATACGCAGTATTTT
many	TRBV7-2	TRBJ2-7	-	CASRLWSNRVSYEQYF	TGTGCCAGCAGATTGTGGTCCAACCGGGTCTCCTACGAGCAGTACTTC
many	TRBV4-3	TRBJ2-1	-	CASSQEFRGAEQFF	TGCGCCAGCAGCCAAGAGTTCCGGGGGGCTGAGCAGTTCTTC
many	TRBV5-1	TRBJ1-2	TRBD1	CASSLAGTGDGYTF	TGCGCCAGCAGCTTGGCCGGGACAGGGGATGGCTACACCTTC
few	TRBV5-1	TRBJ2-2	TRBD2	CASSFSSGGNTGELFF	TGCGCCAGCAGCTTCTCTAGCGGGGGTAACACCGGGGAGCTGTTTTTT
many	TRBV2	TRBJ2-3	-	CASSVVGAGTDTQYF	TGTGCCAGCAGTGTCGTGGGGGCCGGCACAGATACGCAGTATTTT
many	TRBV7-8	TRBJ2-5	-	CASSASGLSQETQYF	TGTGCCAGCAGCGCATCGGGACTGTCTCAAGAGACCCAGTACTTC
many	TRBV5-1	TRBJ2-1	TRBD2	CASSKGAAPGLAGDYNEQFF	TGCGCCAGCAGCAAGGGGGCGGCACCGGGACTAGCGGGGGACTACAATGAGCAGTTCTTC
-	TRBV5-1	TRBJ2-2	-	CASSLGRPNTGELFF	TGCGCCAGCAGCTTGGGGAGACCGAACACCGGGGAGCTGTTTTTT
many	TRBV3-1	TRBJ2-5	-	CASSQERSGVTPTRETQYF	TGTGCCAGCAGCCAAGAAAGGTCGGGAGTGACGCCCACTCGGGAGACCCAGTACTTC
many	TRBV29-1	TRBJ1-2	TRBD1	CSVEPRDRGYGYTF	TGCAGCGTTGAGCCGCGGGACAGGGGCTATGGCTACACCTTC
many	TRBV10-2	TRBJ2-3	-	CASSEARRTQYF	TGCGCCAGCAGTGAGGCTCGGAGGACGCAGTATTTT
many	TRBV4-2	TRBJ1-5	-	CASSRGGERVGQPQNF	TGTGCCAGCAGCCGGGGCGGGGAAAGGGTTGGTCAGCCCCAGAATTTT
medium-sized	TRBV7-2	TRBJ2-7	TRBD1	CASSRRQGAYEQYF	TGTGCCAGCAGCCGACGACAGGGGGCCTACGAGCAGTACTTC
many	TRBV21-1	TRBJ1-5	-	CASSKPGTGLQPQNF	TGTGCCAGCAGCAAACCCGGGACAGGGCTTCAGCCCCAGAATTTT
many	TRBV3-1	TRBJ1-2	-	CASSARETGYGYTF	TGTGCCAGCAGCGCGCGTGAAACAGGGTATGGCTACACCTTC
many	TRBV29-1	TRBJ1-1	-	CSVIEVDTEAFF	TGCAGCGTTATTGAGGTTGACACTGAAGCTTTCTTT
many	TRBV5-1	TRBJ2-1	-	CASSLGGVNEQFF	TGCGCCAGCAGCTTGGGTGGGGTCAATGAGCAGTTCTTC
many	TRBV20-1	TRBJ2-5	TRBD2	CSAPVGGGETQYF	TGCAGTGCTCCTGTTGGGGGGGGAGAGACCCAGTACTTC
many	TRBV6-5	TRBJ2-1	TRBD1	CASSYSRGQGSNEQFF	TGTGCCAGCAGTTACTCTCGGGGACAGGGTAGCAATGAGCAGTTCTTC
many	TRBV24-1	TRBJ2-1	TRBD2	CATSDSTMGSRGEGLHEQFF	TGTGCCACCAGTGATAGTACAATGGGCTCGCGGGGGGAAGGGTTACATGAGCAGTTCTTC
-	TRBV29-1	TRBJ2-1	TRBD1	CSGTGTNEQFF	TGCAGCGGGACAGGGACCAATGAGCAGTTCTTC